A single sample gave rise to the 24 T cell receptor beta chains below, sequenced in a study of radiotherapy plus CTLA-4 blockade in lung cancer. The protocol was immunoSEQ multiplex PCR, while the TCRdb copy is restricted to in-frame clones and leaves out a portion. The sample consists of approximately 40,000 clones, just over 85% of them appearing once. Material: peripheral blood, obtained from a patient treated with radiotherapy plus ipilimumab. The receptors shown here come from a human donor with non-small cell lung cancer whose response to radiotherapy plus ipilimumab could not be evaluated.

J is TRBJ2-1 and V is TRBV5-1; 16 nucleotides line up with TRBD2. The CDR3 sequence is 20 residues long. Germline V lookup: CDR1 SGHRS, CDR2 YFSETQ. V shed 4 bases and J 4 bases; nucleotides not matched to a gene: 14. DNA for the CDR3: TGCGCCAGCAGCCCCACCGGGACTAGCGGGAGGGCTAACCGTTACAATGAGCAGTTCTTC. Protein product: CASSPTGTSGRANRYNEQFF.

The V gene is TRBV4-2, the J gene TRBJ2-5; 7 nucleotides match TRBD1. Germline trimming cut 1 base from V and 5 bases from J; bases unmatched to any gene: 7. Germline V CDR1 and CDR2: LGHNA, YNFKEQ. This CDR3 region has 15 residues. CDR3 nucleotide sequence: TGTGCCAGCAGCCAAGCGACAGGGCCCTCTGAGACCCAGTACTTC. Translated, it gives CASSQATGPSETQYF.

The chain has TRBV5-6 and TRBJ1-4; D is uncertain. The CDR3 is 15 residues long. Germline V gives CDR1 SGHDT, CDR2 YYEEEE. V lost 4 bases and J 2 bases, leaving 12 bases between the germline ends. The CDR3 loop reads CASSPQGRTNEKLFF. The CDR3 nucleotides read TGTGCCAGCAGCCCACAAGGGAGGACTAATGAAAAACTGTTTTTT. The full variable domain, with the rest looked up from reference TRBV5-6 and TRBJ1-4, is DAGVTQSPTHLIKTRGQQVTLRCSPKSGHDTVSWYQQALGQGPQFIFQYYEEEERQRGNFPDRFSGHQFPNYSSELNVNALLLGDSALYLCASSPQGRTNEKLFFGSGTQLSVL.

The chain is built from TRBV5-5 and TRBJ2-1; the match to TRBD2 covers 9 bases. J was trimmed by 7 bases and V by 0 bases; bases with no gene match: 2. The CDR3 extends over 14 amino acids. Germline CDR1 is SGHKS and CDR2 is YYEKEE (reference sequence). CDR3 nucleotide sequence: TGTGCCAGCAGCTTGGCTAGCGGGACAAATGAGCAGTTCTTC. Its protein product is CASSLASGTNEQFF.

The rearrangement joins TRBV18 to TRBJ2-7; D unclear. The germline CDR1 and CDR2 sequences are KGHSH and LQKENI. Trimming left V 3 bases short and J 4 bases short, with 13 bases between. The CDR3 consists of 14 residues. The CDR3 reads CASSPDFGSYEQYF. The CDR3 bases are TGTGCCAGCTCACCTGATTTCGGTTCTTACGAGCAGTACTTC.

The CDR3 DNA reads as TGTGCCAGCAGCGGACGGGTTACAAATGAGCAGTTCTTC. Amino acids: CASSGRVTNEQFF. The chain is built from TRBV9 and TRBJ2-1; D is uncertain. The ends were cut back, 3 bases at V and 7 bases at J, with 11 bases in the middle. The germline V gene encodes CDR1 SGDLS and CDR2 YYNGEE. CDR3 length: 13 amino acids.

The chain couples TRBV6-1 to TRBJ1-5, with a tentative D call TRBD1 (5 bases). The V end was cut by 3 bases, the J end by 2 bases, with 8 bases between. Germline V gene sequence: CDR1 MNHNS, CDR2 SASEGT. CDR3 length: 14 residues. Written as DNA, the CDR3 is TGTGCCAGCAGTGACCGGGGGGGCAATCAGCCCCAGCATTTT. Translated: CASSDRGGNQPQHF.

This sequence joins TRBV2 and TRBJ2-1, with 8 bases aligning to TRBD2. V lost 6 bases to trimming and J lost 4 bases; unmatched junction nucleotides: 5. The CDR3 extends over 14 amino acids. CDR1 SNHLY and CDR2 FYNNEI come from the germline V gene. DNA of the CDR3: TGTGCCAGCAGGGACCAGCGGGGGTACAATGAGCAGTTCTTC. This gives the protein CASRDQRGYNEQFF.

CDR3 sequence (DNA): TGCGCCAGCAGCCCTGGGACAGGGGATGGAAACACCATATATTTT. Translating gives CASSPGTGDGNTIYF. This chain links TRBV4-3 with TRBJ1-3; 10 nucleotides align to TRBD1. CDR3 length equals 15 residues. Germline assignment: CDR1 LGHNA and CDR2 YSLEER. V gave up 4 bases and J gave up 3 bases; unmatched junction bases: 3.

The chain joins TRBV7-9 to TRBJ1-4; 10 bases map to TRBD1. Unmatched junction bases numbered 8, after V lost 5 bases and J lost 8 bases. CDR1 is SEHNR and CDR2 is FQNEAQ in the germline V gene (reference sequence). The CDR3 covers 15 residues. The DNA for the CDR3 is TGTGCCAGCAGCGTAAGACAGGGGGCGGGAGAAAAACTGTTTTTT. It encodes CASSVRQGAGEKLFF.

The V gene is TRBV6-6, the J gene TRBJ2-5, with D perhaps TRBD1 (5 bases). The last part of the DNA fits TRBJ2-7 better; the J call may be wrong. In germline, CDR1 is MNHNY, CDR2 SVGAGI (reference sequence). This CDR3 comprises 12 residues. The CDR3, as DNA: TGTGCCAGCAGGCGGACGGACAACGAGCAGTACTTC. It encodes CASRRTDNEQYF.

The chain combines TRBV7-8 with TRBJ2-7, with a weak D call TRBD2 (6 bases). The germline V gene encodes CDR1 SGHVS and CDR2 FQNEAQ. With 5 bases removed from V and 7 bases from J, the gap between germline ends came to 30 bases. There are 18 residues in the CDR3. CDR3 loop: CASSPPRVWAGPLGEQYF. The DNA of the CDR3 is TGTGCCAGCAGCCCCCCGAGGGTTTGGGCGGGGCCCCTCGGTGAGCAGTACTTC.

This clone appeared once. The chain recombines TRBV10-2 with TRBJ1-6, with 7 bases that match TRBD1. Germline assignment: CDR1 WSHSY and CDR2 SAAADI. V lost 7 bases to trimming and J lost 2 bases; unmatched junction nucleotides: 11. The CDR3 is 17 residues long. CDR3 residues: CASNPEGAMTYNSPLHF. The CDR3 nucleotides are TGCGCCAGCAACCCAGAGGGGGCTATGACCTATAATTCACCCCTCCACTTT.

This sequence joins TRBV27 and TRBJ2-7; TRBD2 agrees at 13 bases. Per the germline V gene, CDR1 is MNHEY and CDR2 is SMNVEV (reference sequence). The J segment lost 2 bases and the V segment lost 5 bases, leaving 6 bases of the junction unmatched. This CDR3 has 16 amino acids. The CDR3 coding sequence is TGTGCCAGCAGTGCGCCGGGACTAGCGGGGACCTACGAGCAGTACTTC. It translates to CASSAPGLAGTYEQYF.

This clone was detected only once. The rearrangement joins TRBV6-1 to TRBJ2-1; the match to TRBD1 covers 9 bases. The CDR3 totals 15 residues. Germline CDR1 reads MNHNS; CDR2 reads SASEGT. The J segment lost 6 bases and the V segment lost 6 bases, leaving 9 bases of the junction unmatched. In DNA form, the CDR3 reads TGTGCCAGCAGGAGCAGGACAGGGGAGGGCAATGAGCAGTTCTTC. Residues: CASRSRTGEGNEQFF.

The rearrangement uses TRBV5-1 and TRBJ2-2; tentatively, D is TRBD1 (5 bases). V was trimmed by 0 bases and J by 4 bases, leaving 16 bases between them. The CDR3 consists of 17 residues. Germline assignment: CDR1 SGHRS and CDR2 YFSETQ. Here the CDR3 DNA reads TGCGCCAGCAGCTTGGACGGTCGGTCAGGGCGCACCGGGGAGCTGTTTTTT. This sequence encodes CASSLDGRSGRTGELFF. The full variable domain, rest sourced from reference TRBV5-1 and TRBJ2-2, is KAGVTQTPRYLIKTRGQQVTLSCSPISGHRSVSWYQQTPGQGLQFLFEYFSETQRNKGNFPGRFSGRQFSNSRSEMNVSTLELGDSALYLCASSLDGRSGRTGELFFGEGSRLTVL.

The DNA for the CDR3 is TGCGCCAGCAGCGGGGGACAGAAAAAAAGCACAGATACGCAGTATTTT. It is translated as CASSGGQKKSTDTQYF. The J gene is TRBJ2-3, the V gene TRBV5-1, with TRBD1 identical over 7 bases. The CDR3 loop spans 16 amino acids. The trim removed 4 bases at V and 0 bases at J, leaving 8 bases unmatched. CDR1 is SGHRS and CDR2 is YFSETQ in the germline V gene.

This chain joins TRBV10-3 and TRBJ1-2; no clear D gene. The V gene's germline CDR1 is ENHRY and CDR2 SYGVKD. Trimming removed 10 bases from V and 4 bases from J, with 22 bases in between. This CDR3 contains 15 residues. The CDR3 spells CATRTGRILGYGYTF. The DNA of the CDR3 is TGTGCCACCAGGACCGGGAGAATCCTCGGCTATGGCTACACCTTC.

The V and J genes are TRBV2 and TRBJ2-1; possibly TRBD1 for D (6 bases). V shed 5 bases and J shed 5 bases, with 7 bases lying between them. The CDR3 is 12 amino acids. The germline gives CDR1 SNHLY, CDR2 FYNNEI. The CDR3 is CASSRTDNEQFF. CDR3 coding DNA: TGTGCCAGCAGTCGGACAGACAATGAGCAGTTCTTC.

This rearrangement joins TRBV10-3 to TRBJ2-6; no definite D call. The CDR3 extends over 14 amino acids. Germline assignment: CDR1 ENHRY and CDR2 SYGVKD. Trimming pared 0 bases from V and 5 bases from J, leaving 5 bases between. DNA of the CDR3: TGTGCCATCAGTGAGTCTACACGGGCCAACGTCCTGACTTTC. This sequence encodes CAISESTRANVLTF.

By share, this clone ranks as medium-sized. The J gene is TRBJ2-5, the V gene TRBV11-2; D is perhaps TRBD2 (6 bases). Trimming stripped 5 bases from V and 11 bases from J, with 15 bases between. Germline CDR1 and CDR2: SGHAT and FQNNGV. The CDR3 loop spans 12 amino acids. The CDR3 loop is CASSTGTPTQYF. Written as DNA, the CDR3 is TGTGCCAGCAGCACCGGGACTCCTACGCAGTACTTC.

DNA of the CDR3: TGTGCCAGCAGTGCCTCCAAGCGGCCTTGGGGCTATGGCTACACCTTC. Translation gives CASSASKRPWGYGYTF. V gene TRBV2 combines with J gene TRBJ1-2; unclear D gene. The CDR3 length is 16 residues. Germline loops: CDR1 SNHLY, CDR2 FYNNEI. V dropped 4 bases and J dropped 4 bases, with 19 bases sitting between them.

This clone was observed a few times. The chain joins TRBV4-2 to TRBJ2-3; D unresolved. The CDR3 covers 13 residues. The germline V gene has CDR1 LGHNA and CDR2 YNFKEQ. Trimming cost V 1 base and J 5 bases, with 7 bases left between them. The CDR3: CASSQATGDTQYF. As DNA, the CDR3 is TGTGCCAGCAGCCAAGCTACGGGAGATACGCAGTATTTT.

The chain combines TRBV9 with TRBJ2-2; TRBD2 matches 10 bases. The germline gives CDR1 SGDLS, CDR2 YYNGEE. The CDR3 is 15 amino acids. J lost 5 bases, V lost 3 bases, and 4 bases had no gene match. The CDR3 loop reads CASSGGTSDTGELFF. For the CDR3, the DNA is TGTGCCAGCAGCGGCGGGACTAGCGATACCGGGGAGCTGTTTTTT.